The T cell receptor beta chain under discussion was sequenced for a study of OX40 agonist ivuxolimab in advanced cancers. This CDR3 spans 12 amino acids. Trimming pared 8 bases from V and 0 bases from J, leaving 6 bases between. The germline CDR1 and CDR2 sequences are WSHSY and SAAADI. The protocol was immunoSEQ multiplex PCR, while the TCRdb copy is restricted to in-frame clones and leaves out a portion. The data show tens of thousands of clones, roughly 89% seen once. The specimen comprised CD4+ or CD8+ T cells sorted from blood, sampled in a trial of the OX40 agonist ivuxolimab. The rearrangement links TRBV10-2 to TRBJ2-3; D assignment may be TRBD1 or TRBD2 (5 bases each). The clonotype comes from an adult with an advanced solid tumor such as melanoma, head and neck, liver or kidney cancer. This CDR3 is CASGGSTDTQYF. Here the CDR3 DNA reads TGCGCCAGCGGGGGTAGCACAGATACGCAGTATTTT.